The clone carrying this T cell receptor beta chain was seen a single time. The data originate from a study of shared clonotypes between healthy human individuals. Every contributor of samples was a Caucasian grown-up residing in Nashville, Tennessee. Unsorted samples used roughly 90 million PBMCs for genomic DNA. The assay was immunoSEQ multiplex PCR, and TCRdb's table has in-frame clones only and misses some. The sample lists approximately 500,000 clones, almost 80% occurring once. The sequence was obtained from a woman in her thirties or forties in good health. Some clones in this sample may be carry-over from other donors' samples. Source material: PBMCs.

CDR3 DNA sequence: TGTGCCAGCAGGGGGGGAGAGGGACAGGGAAGAAGCGAGCAGTACTTC. Its protein is CASRGGEGQGRSEQYF. The chain combines TRBV4-2 with TRBJ2-5; 9 bases agree with TRBD1. The J call may not be correct, given that the DNA end is closer to TRBJ2-7. CDR3 size: 16 residues. Germline CDR1 is LGHNA and CDR2 is YNFKEQ.